This T cell receptor beta chain was captured in a study of blood T cell repertoires in COVID-19. Study information: Acute and convalescent COVID-19 samples came from the United States, Italy and Spain. PBMCs, B-cell-depleted T cells, or T cells provided the cDNA or gDNA that made up the material.

Per the study methods: Estimates of nucleated cell counts were drawn from the amplification of reference gene primers. Clones were sequenced by immunoSEQ multiplex PCR, and TCRdb holds only the in-frame ones, with some missing. V, J and clone size are taken as reported in that table, and D and trimming were inferred from the DNA itself. The sample lists about 83,000 clones, 86% occurring once. With 6 bases removed from V and 9 bases from J, the gap between germline ends came to 23 bases. The germline gives CDR1 MDHEN, CDR2 SYDVKM. The CDR3 length is 15 residues. The chain couples TRBV28 to TRBJ2-5; TRBD1 might be the D (7 bases). This TCR was sampled from a man in his fifties or sixties with active COVID-19. Sequencing input: peripheral blood. CDR3 nucleotide sequence: TGTGCCAGCAGCCCCGCCGGACAGGACTCGGGGGCCCAGTACTTC. Its protein is CASSPAGQDSGAQYF.